The rows below give T cell receptor beta chains drawn from one sample of a study of early T cells in non-severe SARS-CoV-2 infection. A single record per CDR3 protein comes from TCRdb applying MiXCR to the 5' RACE reads. The data contain roughly 62,000 distinct CDR3 sequences, approximately 7.7% of them singletons. Sequenced input: whole blood. The source of these receptors is an adult who was a healthcare worker with PCR-confirmed SARS-CoV-2 infection or an uninfected control (not recorded which). Both conserved end residues are part of each CDR3. The order of the fields is clone size, D gene, J gene, V gene, CDR3 DNA, CDR3 protein. D genes are given only for firm matches. Clone sizes are given selectively: once, few, many, or a class where the clone is expanded.

clone size: NA; D gene: TRBD1; J gene: TRBJ1-1; V gene: TRBV13; CDR3 DNA: TGTGCCAGCAGCTCCTGGACAGGGGATGAAGCTTTCTTT; CDR3 protein: CASSSWTGDEAFF
clone size: NA; D gene: NA; J gene: TRBJ2-3; V gene: TRBV15; CDR3 DNA: TGTGCCACCAGCAGTAGGGATACGCAGTATTTT; CDR3 protein: CATSSRDTQYF
clone size: NA; D gene: NA; J gene: TRBJ1-1; V gene: TRBV7-9; CDR3 DNA: TGTGCCAGCAGCTTACTAATCACTGCAGCTTTCTTT; CDR3 protein: CASSLLITAAFF
clone size: many; D gene: TRBD1; J gene: TRBJ1-5; V gene: TRBV7-9; CDR3 DNA: TGTGCCGTCACAGGGGGCGAGGGTCAGCCCCAGCATTTT; CDR3 protein: CAVTGGEGQPQHF
clone size: many; D gene: NA; J gene: TRBJ2-1; V gene: TRBV7-2; CDR3 DNA: TGTGCCAGCAGCCCACCACCTCGCTCCTACAATGAGCAGTTCTTC; CDR3 protein: CASSPPPRSYNEQFF
clone size: NA; D gene: NA; J gene: TRBJ2-1; V gene: TRBV7-2; CDR3 DNA: TGTGCCAGCAGCTTAGACGGGAGAGGGTACAATGAGCAGTTCTTC; CDR3 protein: CASSLDGRGYNEQFF
clone size: few; D gene: NA; J gene: TRBJ2-7; V gene: TRBV10-3; CDR3 DNA: TGTGCCATCAGTGAGTCAGTCGGGAGAAGTTACGAGCAGTACTTC; CDR3 protein: CAISESVGRSYEQYF
clone size: few; D gene: NA; J gene: TRBJ2-7; V gene: TRBV7-8; CDR3 DNA: TGTGCCAGCTCTACCGGGAATTTAGCCTACGAGCAGTACTTC; CDR3 protein: CASSTGNLAYEQYF
clone size: NA; D gene: NA; J gene: TRBJ1-1; V gene: TRBV7-3; CDR3 DNA: TGTGCCAGCAGCTTAAGTACTAACTCTGAAGCTTTCTTT; CDR3 protein: CASSLSTNSEAFF
clone size: few; D gene: NA; J gene: TRBJ2-7; V gene: TRBV7-3; CDR3 DNA: TGTGCCAGCAGCTTAATGCGGGGATACGAGCAGTACTTC; CDR3 protein: CASSLMRGYEQYF
clone size: many; D gene: NA; J gene: TRBJ2-4; V gene: TRBV18; CDR3 DNA: TGTGCCAGCTCACCACCCCAGGCAGGGGACAAAAACATTCAGTACTTC; CDR3 protein: CASSPPQAGDKNIQYF
clone size: NA; D gene: NA; J gene: TRBJ2-1; V gene: TRBV28; CDR3 DNA: TGTGCCAGCAGTACAATCCTAGCCGGGACTTACTACAATGAGCAGTTCTTC; CDR3 protein: CASSTILAGTYYNEQFF
clone size: many; D gene: TRBD1; J gene: TRBJ2-1; V gene: TRBV5-1; CDR3 DNA: TGCGCCAGCAGCATGGGACAGGTCGACAATGAGCAGTTCTTC; CDR3 protein: CASSMGQVDNEQFF
clone size: many; D gene: NA; J gene: TRBJ2-5; V gene: TRBV11-2; CDR3 DNA: TGTGCCAGCTCCTTCGGGGGTCCCGGAGAGACCCAGTACTTC; CDR3 protein: CASSFGGPGETQYF
clone size: few; D gene: NA; J gene: TRBJ2-7; V gene: TRBV7-9; CDR3 DNA: TGTGCCAGCAGCGTAGCCTACGAGCAGTACTTC; CDR3 protein: CASSVAYEQYF
clone size: NA; D gene: TRBD2; J gene: TRBJ2-2; V gene: TRBV3-1; CDR3 DNA: TGTGCCAGCAGCCAATGGACTAGACGGCTGGCCGGGGAGCTGTTTTTT; CDR3 protein: CASSQWTRRLAGELFF
clone size: many; D gene: NA; J gene: TRBJ2-3; V gene: TRBV5-1; CDR3 DNA: TGCGCCAGCAGCCCGATAGCTCTAGGGCTTTTGAGCACAGATACGCAGTATTTT; CDR3 protein: CASSPIALGLLSTDTQYF
clone size: few; D gene: NA; J gene: TRBJ1-2; V gene: TRBV10-1; CDR3 DNA: TGCGCCAACCCTTGGGGGTGGCGTGGCTACACCTTC; CDR3 protein: CANPWGWRGYTF
clone size: many; D gene: NA; J gene: TRBJ2-7; V gene: TRBV28; CDR3 DNA: TGTGCCAGTCAACGTTCGCGCGGCGGGCTTTACTCCTACGAGCAGTACTTC; CDR3 protein: CASQRSRGGLYSYEQYF
clone size: few; D gene: NA; J gene: TRBJ2-7; V gene: TRBV27; CDR3 DNA: TGTGCCAGCAGCCCCTCGACCTTACCGACCTACGAGCAGTACTTC; CDR3 protein: CASSPSTLPTYEQYF
clone size: many; D gene: TRBD1; J gene: TRBJ1-1; V gene: TRBV6-5; CDR3 DNA: TGTGCCAGCAGTTACAGGGGGCTGGCTGAAGCTTTCTTT; CDR3 protein: CASSYRGLAEAFF
clone size: NA; D gene: TRBD1; J gene: TRBJ1-6; V gene: TRBV18; CDR3 DNA: TGTGCCAGCTCACCCCGACAGGGGGGCAGCTTCTCACCCCTCCACTTT; CDR3 protein: CASSPRQGGSFSPLHF
clone size: many; D gene: NA; J gene: TRBJ1-2; V gene: TRBV30; CDR3 DNA: TGTGCCTGGAGTCGCCAGGGTTATGGCTACACCTTC; CDR3 protein: CAWSRQGYGYTF
clone size: NA; D gene: NA; J gene: TRBJ2-5; V gene: TRBV20-1; CDR3 DNA: TGCAGTGCGGGTCCCACGGCCCTAGAGACCCAGTACTTC; CDR3 protein: CSAGPTALETQYF
clone size: many; D gene: NA; J gene: TRBJ2-5; V gene: TRBV20-1; CDR3 DNA: TGCAGTGCTAGAGATTGGAGAGGGTTCCAAGAGACCCAGTACTTC; CDR3 protein: CSARDWRGFQETQYF
clone size: few; D gene: TRBD1; J gene: TRBJ2-2; V gene: TRBV7-7; CDR3 DNA: TGTGCCAGCAGCTGGGAGACAGGGGACACCGGGGAGCTGTTTTTT; CDR3 protein: CASSWETGDTGELFF
clone size: NA; D gene: TRBD2; J gene: TRBJ2-3; V gene: TRBV29-1; CDR3 DNA: TGCAGCTCGATGGGCGGGAGCGACACAGATACGCAGTATTTT; CDR3 protein: CSSMGGSDTDTQYF
clone size: NA; D gene: TRBD1; J gene: TRBJ1-6; V gene: TRBV7-9; CDR3 DNA: TGTGCCAGCAGCAGTCTGACAGGGGGAAGAAATAATTCACCCCTCCACTTT; CDR3 protein: CASSSLTGGRNNSPLHF
clone size: many; D gene: TRBD1; J gene: TRBJ2-1; V gene: TRBV7-9; CDR3 DNA: TGTGCCAGCAGCTCCCGGGACAGGCCTAGCTCCTACAATGAGCAGTTCTTC; CDR3 protein: CASSSRDRPSSYNEQFF
clone size: NA; D gene: TRBD2; J gene: TRBJ2-7; V gene: TRBV28; CDR3 DNA: TGTGCCAGCAGTACTAGCGGGAGCTCCTACGAGCAGTACTTC; CDR3 protein: CASSTSGSSYEQYF
clone size: few; D gene: TRBD2; J gene: TRBJ2-1; V gene: TRBV7-9; CDR3 DNA: TGTGCCAGCAGCCGAGCCCCTAGCGGCAATGAGCAGTTCTTC; CDR3 protein: CASSRAPSGNEQFF
clone size: few; D gene: TRBD1; J gene: TRBJ1-6; V gene: TRBV7-6; CDR3 DNA: TGTGCCAGCAGCCCTAATCCGGGACAGATGTCACCCCTCCACTTT; CDR3 protein: CASSPNPGQMSPLHF
clone size: few; D gene: NA; J gene: TRBJ2-5; V gene: TRBV7-9; CDR3 DNA: TGTGCCAGCAGCCACGCACCCGTTGTACCGGGACACCAAGAGACCCAGTACTTC; CDR3 protein: CASSHAPVVPGHQETQYF
clone size: many; D gene: TRBD2; J gene: TRBJ2-1; V gene: TRBV29-1; CDR3 DNA: TGCAGCGTAGACCCCGTGGGGACTAGCGGTTTCGGGAATGAGCAGTTCTTC; CDR3 protein: CSVDPVGTSGFGNEQFF
clone size: many; D gene: NA; J gene: TRBJ1-1; V gene: TRBV27; CDR3 DNA: TGTGCCAGCAGGAGCAGGGGCTTGAACACTGAAGCTTTCTTT; CDR3 protein: CASRSRGLNTEAFF
clone size: few; D gene: NA; J gene: TRBJ2-6; V gene: TRBV12-3/TRBV12-4; CDR3 DNA: TGTGCCAGCTTGCCGACTGGGGCCAACGTCCTGACTTTC; CDR3 protein: CASLPTGANVLTF
clone size: few; D gene: NA; J gene: TRBJ2-7; V gene: TRBV28; CDR3 DNA: TGTGCCAGCAGTTTATTTGCGGCAGGGTCTGTCGAGCAGTACTTC; CDR3 protein: CASSLFAAGSVEQYF
clone size: many; D gene: NA; J gene: TRBJ1-2; V gene: TRBV20-1; CDR3 DNA: TGCAGTGCAGGACAGTCACTCGGTATTGGCTACACCTTC; CDR3 protein: CSAGQSLGIGYTF
clone size: few; D gene: TRBD1; J gene: TRBJ1-2; V gene: TRBV28; CDR3 DNA: TGTGCCAGCAGTTCCCGGACAGGGGGAACTCATGGCTACACCTTC; CDR3 protein: CASSSRTGGTHGYTF
clone size: many; D gene: NA; J gene: TRBJ1-1; V gene: TRBV30; CDR3 DNA: TGTGCCTGGAGTGTATTGGGGGCCGACACTGAAGCTTTCTTT; CDR3 protein: CAWSVLGADTEAFF
clone size: few; D gene: NA; J gene: TRBJ2-5; V gene: TRBV7-8; CDR3 DNA: TGTGCCAGCAGCTTAGTTGTAGGGCAGGGGGAGACCCAGTACTTC; CDR3 protein: CASSLVVGQGETQYF
clone size: few; D gene: NA; J gene: TRBJ2-7; V gene: TRBV5-4; CDR3 DNA: TGTGCCAGCAGCTCGACCTATACGGGGTACGAGCAGTACTTC; CDR3 protein: CASSSTYTGYEQYF
clone size: medium-sized; D gene: TRBD2; J gene: TRBJ2-5; V gene: TRBV3-1; CDR3 DNA: TGTGCCAGCAGCCAAGTACCCCCTGCTAGCGGGAGGTACCAAGAGACCCAGTACTTC; CDR3 protein: CASSQVPPASGRYQETQYF
clone size: NA; D gene: TRBD2; J gene: TRBJ2-3; V gene: TRBV9; CDR3 DNA: TGTGCCAGCAGCTCCCATGGGGCGGGAGCAGCAGATACGCAGTATTTT; CDR3 protein: CASSSHGAGAADTQYF
clone size: many; D gene: TRBD2; J gene: TRBJ2-3; V gene: TRBV5-1; CDR3 DNA: TGCGCCAGCAGCCTAACCGGGACTAGCGGAGTTAATACGCAGTATTTT; CDR3 protein: CASSLTGTSGVNTQYF
clone size: few; D gene: TRBD2; J gene: TRBJ2-2; V gene: TRBV7-3; CDR3 DNA: TGTGCCAGCAGCTTAACAGGGACTACCCCCGGGGAGCTGTTTTTT; CDR3 protein: CASSLTGTTPGELFF
clone size: many; D gene: TRBD2; J gene: TRBJ2-1; V gene: TRBV4-2; CDR3 DNA: TGTGCCAGCAGCCTCGAGCCTAGCGGTAGCTCCTACAATGAGCAGTTCTTC; CDR3 protein: CASSLEPSGSSYNEQFF
clone size: NA; D gene: NA; J gene: TRBJ1-1; V gene: TRBV6-5; CDR3 DNA: TGTGCCAGCAGTTACTCATCGTCCGGGGGGACTGAAGCTTTCTTT; CDR3 protein: CASSYSSSGGTEAFF
clone size: few; D gene: NA; J gene: TRBJ2-2; V gene: TRBV2; CDR3 DNA: TGTGCCAGCACCCGGGGCTCCCCGACCGGGGAGCTGTTTTTT; CDR3 protein: CASTRGSPTGELFF
clone size: few; D gene: NA; J gene: TRBJ2-2; V gene: TRBV5-1; CDR3 DNA: TGCGCCAGCAGCTTGGAGGTCGCCGGGGAGCTGTTTTTT; CDR3 protein: CASSLEVAGELFF
clone size: many; D gene: NA; J gene: TRBJ2-7; V gene: TRBV20-1; CDR3 DNA: TGCAGTGCTAGGGGACCGGGACGGTTGTACTTC; CDR3 protein: CSARGPGRLYF
clone size: few; D gene: NA; J gene: TRBJ2-1; V gene: TRBV5-1; CDR3 DNA: TGCGCCAGCAGCCCCCGTAGCGAGCGATACAATGAGCAGTTCTTC; CDR3 protein: CASSPRSERYNEQFF
clone size: many; D gene: TRBD1; J gene: TRBJ2-1; V gene: TRBV20-1; CDR3 DNA: TGCAGTGCTAGAGACTACCGGGGACAGGGAGGCAATGAGCAGTTCTTC; CDR3 protein: CSARDYRGQGGNEQFF